This TCR beta chain was observed in a study of blood T cell repertoires in COVID-19 (TCRdb year 2020). For context, the study as a whole: Samples from collaborators originated in the United States, Italy and Spain and spanned both the acute and convalescent phases of COVID-19. The prospective study material was composed of cDNA or gDNA derived from T cells, B-cell-depleted T cells, or PBMCs. The dataset comprised deeply sampled blood TCRbeta repertoires from subjects exposed to, actively infected with, or recovered from COVID-19. The repertoires were released in a freely available public database intended as a resource for research on the immune response to SARS-CoV-2. The samples were drawn from the first 160 participants of the ongoing ImmuneRACE study and from roughly 1,300 subjects provided by 6 global collaborators. Sample metadata almost always included a de-identified subject ID, COVID-19 status, age in years and sex. Where available, HLA class I and class II types were taken from metadata supplied by the sample provider and were not determined by assay-based typing. Overall results and qualifications from the work: The amount of clinical and demographic metadata varied by source and participant and was provided uncurated.

TCRbeta CDR3 regions were amplified from genomic DNA by means of the immunoSEQ Assay, a bias-controlled multiplex PCR. The study's own analysis went as follows. The number of nucleated cells in each sample was estimated by amplification of reference gene primers within the assay. Sequence reads were collapsed and filtered to measure the absolute abundance of every unique TCRbeta CDR3 rearrangement. Productive Simpson clonality was computed per sample as the square root of Simpson's diversity index over productive rearrangements. The clones in this table, taken by TCRdb from immuneACCESS, are in-frame only. Not every clone is retained; where verified, under half of the shortfall comes from an unresolved V gene, and the cause of the rest is unknown. The V and J calls and clone size were taken over from that table, and D and trimming were inferred from the DNA. The sample yields about 260,000 clones; about 81% were counted once. The biggest ten clones account for 4.1% of the sample.

Of note for this clone: This clone's antigen is unknown. No per-base quality is available; no much larger clone lies one base away.

Participants in the prospective study were aged about 18 to 95 years, lived in about two dozen United States geographic areas, and enrolled through a virtual design. In the prospective study, participants were assigned to cohorts based on the clinical history participants reported in a screening survey and a study questionnaire. In the prospective study, whole blood, serum and a nasopharyngeal or oropharyngeal swab were collected from each participant by mobile phlebotomists. Additional blood draws and questionnaires over an approximately 2-month period could optionally be provided by prospective study participants. Prospective study blood samples were shipped either frozen or at room temperature before DNA extraction. Measured from the cysteine to the phenylalanine, the CDR3 is 16 residues long. Only CDR3 DNA remains: 48 bases, in frame from the first base. The germline V gene (reference sequence) provides CDR1 LNHDA and CDR2 SQIVND. V and J are truncated by 6 bases and 4 bases respectively, leaving an intervening sequence of 19 bases.

The TCR was taken from a man under 40 with acute COVID-19. The rearranged chain carries TRBV19 and TRBJ1-5, with no reliable assignment of the D segment. Sequences were obtained from PBMCs or T cells enriched from blood (not recorded which). CDR3 protein: CASRLQIGQLNQPQHF. The nucleotide sequence reads as follows: TGTGCCAGTAGACTACAAATCGGCCAGTTAAATCAGCCCCAGCATTTT.